This T cell receptor (beta chain) derives from a study of T cell responses to AZD1222 COVID-19 vaccine (dated by TCRdb to the early 2020s). Broadly, across the study: Because spike-specific TCR depth and breadth did not differ between the two schedules, AZD1222 recipients who got a second dose at roughly 4 weeks were pooled with those who got a second dose at roughly 12 weeks. A total of over 230 trial participants underwent TCR sequencing, of whom approximately 210 received two doses of AZD1222 and around 25 received two doses of the MenACWY control vaccine. Trial participants were enrolled by age into subgroups of 18-55, 56-69 and 70-plus years, and around 140, 26 and 57 TCR-sequenced participants, respectively, were included in these subgroups. Summary of the overall study and its limitations: Conclusions about previously exposed vaccinees are limited, since just five or six AZD1222 recipients were seropositive for SARS-CoV-2 at baseline. In the small 56-69-year group, the increase in depth fell short of significance, most likely because of low power. Spike-specific TCR breadth and depth rose significantly after two AZD1222 doses compared with day 0 and with MenACWY recipients. Vaccine-associated CD4 TCRs spanned the whole spike protein, with dominant responses in regions 160-218 and 743-854. Participants were mostly white British and included more females than males, and it was suggested by the authors that clonal diversity may have been underestimated. Because no day 14 peak-response samples were available, the repertoires could be characterized only after the peak T cell response. Reportedly, close to half of the unique spike-specific TCRs recognized epitopes lying outside the regions that are mutated in the B.1.351 and B.1.1.7 variants.

Remarks on this clone: No cognate antigen has been identified for it. Base qualities are not recorded, but no much larger clone differs from it by a single base.

The germline V gene provides CDR1 LGHNA and CDR2 YNFKEQ. After removal of 0 bases from V and 8 bases from J, the junction retains 7 bases not matched to a gene. The CDR3 runs 16 residues from the cysteine to the phenylalanine. The sequence is cut down to CDR3 DNA, 48 bases in frame from base 1. The CDR3 regions of human TCRbeta chains were analyzed by immunosequencing. Turning to the authors' computational methods: Repertoire TCRs were checked for matches against a reference library of SARS-CoV-2-specific TCRs that had been generated using the MIRA antigen-specificity platform. Breadth meant the fraction of unique TCRs that were SARS-CoV-2-associated, whereas depth meant the fraction of total T cells that were SARS-CoV-2-associated. Using the MIRA data, every spike-specific TCR was mapped to the spike region that the TCR reacted to and assigned to either a CD4 or a CD8 class. Log10-transformed breadth and depth values were compared by one-way ANOVA with Sidak's multiple comparisons tests. Not all clones reach the TCRdb copy of this immuneACCESS table, which keeps in-frame sequences only. Checked studies attribute under half of the gap to unresolved V genes and leave the rest unexplained. V and J calls and clone size are those listed in that table; D and trimming were worked out from the DNA. The sample table lists under 200,000 clones, approximately 93% of them with a count of one. 3.5% to 5% of the sample rests with the top ten.

According to the study, the label for this sample's time point signals: baseline before first vaccination. Vaccinee samples came from UK trials COV001 and COV002, including a single-blind randomized controlled phase 2/3 trial of AZD1222 (ChAdOx1 nCoV-19) in healthy adults. Trial participant PBMC samples were collected at day 0 and day 28 after the second dose for TCRbeta chain sequencing. The receptor was isolated from an adult in good health. The receptor chain draws on TRBV4-2 and TRBJ2-1, with 10 middle bases fitting TRBD2. The sequences come from peripheral blood, collected on day 0 of AZD1222 vaccination. The CDR3 region: CASSQDLASGGYEQFF. The nucleotides read TGTGCCAGCAGCCAAGATCTCGCTAGCGGGGGTTATGAGCAGTTCTTC.